This T cell receptor beta chain was identified during a study of radiotherapy plus CTLA-4 blockade in lung cancer. General study points: In blood, TCR clones derived from the tumor expanded after radiotherapy plus ipilimumab. Early blood T cell clone changes and increased post-radiation serum interferon-beta were reportedly the strongest response predictors.

There are 13 residues in the CDR3. The V end was cut by 6 bases, the J end by 3 bases, with 11 bases between. Per germline, CDR1 MNHEY and CDR2 SVGAGI. This clone appeared a single time. Its antigen is still unknown. Sequencing was performed with immunoSEQ multiplex PCR; in TCRdb, only in-frame clones are kept and a portion is missing. The table shows about 97,000 clones, with 65% to 85% occurring only once. CTLA-4 blockade using ipilimumab, together with focal radiation, was received by patients with chemo-refractory metastatic non-small-cell lung cancer. Sample: peripheral blood, taken from a patient treated with radiotherapy plus ipilimumab. The receptor was derived from a human donor with non-small cell lung cancer who had a partial response to radiotherapy plus ipilimumab. Some clones in this sample may be carry-over from other donors' samples. The gene calls are TRBV6-5 and TRBJ1-2; D is unresolved. This CDR3 reads CASSLGSYYGYTF. As DNA, the CDR3 is TGTGCCAGCAGCCTCGGGTCCTACTATGGCTACACCTTC.